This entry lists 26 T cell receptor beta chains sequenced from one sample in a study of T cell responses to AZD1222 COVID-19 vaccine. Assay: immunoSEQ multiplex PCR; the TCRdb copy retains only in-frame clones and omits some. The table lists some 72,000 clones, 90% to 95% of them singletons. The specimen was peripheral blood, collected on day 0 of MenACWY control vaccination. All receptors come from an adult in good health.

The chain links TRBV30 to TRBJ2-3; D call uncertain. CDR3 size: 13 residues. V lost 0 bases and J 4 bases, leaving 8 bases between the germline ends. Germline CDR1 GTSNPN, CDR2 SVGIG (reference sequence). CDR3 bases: TGTGCCTGGAGTGTAAGGGCGGCAGATACGCAGTATTTT. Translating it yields CAWSVRAADTQYF.

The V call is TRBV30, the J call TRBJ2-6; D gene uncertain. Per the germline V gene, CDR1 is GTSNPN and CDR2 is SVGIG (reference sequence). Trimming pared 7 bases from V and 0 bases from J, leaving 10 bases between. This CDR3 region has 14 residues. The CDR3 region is CAFPRVSGANVLTF. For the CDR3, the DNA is TGTGCCTTCCCCCGAGTCTCTGGGGCCAACGTCCTGACTTTC.

The CDR3 bases are TGTGCCAGCGTATTCGGCCAGAACTATGGCTACACCTTC. Protein sequence: CASVFGQNYGYTF. The chain carries TRBV2 and TRBJ1-2; D not resolved. Germline CDR1 SNHLY, CDR2 FYNNEI. CDR3 length equals 13 residues. Trimming removed 8 bases at V and 2 bases at J, with 12 bases between.

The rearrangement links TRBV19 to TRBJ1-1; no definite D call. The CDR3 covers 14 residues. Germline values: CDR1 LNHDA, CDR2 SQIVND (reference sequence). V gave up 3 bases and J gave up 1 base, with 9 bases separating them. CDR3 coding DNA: TGTGCCAGTAGTATGAAGCTTAGGAACACTGAAGCTTTCTTT. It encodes CASSMKLRNTEAFF.

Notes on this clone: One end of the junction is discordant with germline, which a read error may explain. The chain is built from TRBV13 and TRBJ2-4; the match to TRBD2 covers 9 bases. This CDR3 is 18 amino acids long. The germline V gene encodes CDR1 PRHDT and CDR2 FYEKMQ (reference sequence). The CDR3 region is CASSLEGSGGIAKNIQYF. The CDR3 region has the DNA TGTGCCAGCAGCTTAGAGGGTAGCGGGGGAATAGCCAAAAACATTCAGTATTTC.

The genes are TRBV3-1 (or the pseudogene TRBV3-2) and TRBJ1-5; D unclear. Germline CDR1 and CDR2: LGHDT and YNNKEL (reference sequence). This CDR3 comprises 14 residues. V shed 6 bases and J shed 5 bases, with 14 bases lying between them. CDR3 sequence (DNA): TGTGCCAGCAGTAAAGAGGGCTTGGATCAGCCCCAGCATTTT. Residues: CASSKEGLDQPQHF.

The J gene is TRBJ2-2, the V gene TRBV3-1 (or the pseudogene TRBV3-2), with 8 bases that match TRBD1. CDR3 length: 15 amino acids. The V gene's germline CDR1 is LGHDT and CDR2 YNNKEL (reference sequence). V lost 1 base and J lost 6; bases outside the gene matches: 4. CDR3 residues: CASSQGTGMAGELFF. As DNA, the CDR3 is TGTGCCAGCAGCCAAGGGACAGGGATGGCCGGGGAGCTGTTTTTT.

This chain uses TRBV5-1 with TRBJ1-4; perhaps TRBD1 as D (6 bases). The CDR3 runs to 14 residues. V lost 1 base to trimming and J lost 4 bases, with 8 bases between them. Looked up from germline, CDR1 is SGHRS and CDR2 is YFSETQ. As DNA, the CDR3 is TGCGCCAGCAGCTTGCAGGGGAGTAATGAAAAACTGTTTTTT. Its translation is CASSLQGSNEKLFF.

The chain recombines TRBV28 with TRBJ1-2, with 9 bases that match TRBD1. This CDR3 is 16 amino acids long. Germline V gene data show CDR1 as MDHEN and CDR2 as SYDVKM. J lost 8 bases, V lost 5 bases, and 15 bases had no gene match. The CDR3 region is CASSPHGARQGGGYTF. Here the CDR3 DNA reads TGTGCCAGCAGTCCCCATGGTGCCCGACAGGGGGGGGGCTACACCTTC.

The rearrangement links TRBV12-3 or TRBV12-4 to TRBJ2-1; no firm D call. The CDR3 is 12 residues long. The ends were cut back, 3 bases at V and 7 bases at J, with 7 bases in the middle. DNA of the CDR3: TGTGCCAGCAGTTTGAGTTGGAATGAGCAGTTCTTC. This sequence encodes CASSLSWNEQFF.

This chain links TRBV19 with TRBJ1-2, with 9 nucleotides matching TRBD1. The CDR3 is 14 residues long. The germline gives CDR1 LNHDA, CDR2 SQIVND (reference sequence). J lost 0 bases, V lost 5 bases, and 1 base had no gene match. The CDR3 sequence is CASSGTGSNYGYTF. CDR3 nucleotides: TGTGCCAGTAGTGGGACAGGGTCTAACTATGGCTACACCTTC. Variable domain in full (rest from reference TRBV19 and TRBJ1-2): DGGITQSPKYLFRKEGQNVTLSCEQNLNHDAMYWYRQDPGQGLRLIYYSQIVNDFQKGDIAEGYSVSREKKESFPLTVTSAQKNPTAFYLCASSGTGSNYGYTFGSGTRLTVV.

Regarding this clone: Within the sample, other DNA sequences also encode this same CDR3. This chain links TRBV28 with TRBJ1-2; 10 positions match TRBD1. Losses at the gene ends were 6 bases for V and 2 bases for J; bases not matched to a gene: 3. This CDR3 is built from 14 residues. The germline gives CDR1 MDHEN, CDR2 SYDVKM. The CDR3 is CASRTGGANYGYTF. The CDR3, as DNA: TGTGCCAGCAGGACAGGGGGCGCAAACTATGGCTACACCTTC.

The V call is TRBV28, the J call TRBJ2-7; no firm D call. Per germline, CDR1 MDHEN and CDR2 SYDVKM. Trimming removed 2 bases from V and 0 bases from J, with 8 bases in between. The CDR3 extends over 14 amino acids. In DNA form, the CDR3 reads TGTGCCAGCAGTTTAACCCAGATCTCCTACGAGCAGTACTTC. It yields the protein CASSLTQISYEQYF.

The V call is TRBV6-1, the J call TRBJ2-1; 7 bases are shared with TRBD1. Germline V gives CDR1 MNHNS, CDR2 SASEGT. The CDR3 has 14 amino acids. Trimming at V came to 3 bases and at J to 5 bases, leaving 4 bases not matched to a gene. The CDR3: CASSDQTGDNEQFF. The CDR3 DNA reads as TGTGCCAGCAGTGACCAAACAGGGGACAATGAGCAGTTCTTC.

The CDR3 region is CASSNRQGSYNEQFF. Here the CDR3 DNA reads TGTGCCAGCAGCAACCGACAGGGATCCTACAATGAGCAGTTCTTC. V is TRBV3-1 (or the pseudogene TRBV3-2) and J is TRBJ2-1; 7 positions match TRBD1. The CDR3 is 15 amino acids. With V trimmed by 5 bases and J by 1 base, 5 bases remained unmatched. Germline V CDR1 and CDR2: LGHDT, YNNKEL (reference sequence).

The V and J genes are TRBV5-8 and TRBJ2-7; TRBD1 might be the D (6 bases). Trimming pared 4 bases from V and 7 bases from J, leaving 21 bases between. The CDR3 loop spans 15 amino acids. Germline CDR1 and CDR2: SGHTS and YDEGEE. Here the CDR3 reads CASSVRPLQGFEQYF. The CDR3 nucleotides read TGTGCCAGCAGCGTTCGCCCCCTTCAGGGGTTTGAGCAGTACTTC.

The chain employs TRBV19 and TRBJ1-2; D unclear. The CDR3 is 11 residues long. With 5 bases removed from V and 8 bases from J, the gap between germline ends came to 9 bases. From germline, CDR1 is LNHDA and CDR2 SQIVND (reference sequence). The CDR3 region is CASSVAQGYTF. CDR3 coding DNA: TGTGCCAGTAGTGTAGCCCAGGGCTACACCTTC.

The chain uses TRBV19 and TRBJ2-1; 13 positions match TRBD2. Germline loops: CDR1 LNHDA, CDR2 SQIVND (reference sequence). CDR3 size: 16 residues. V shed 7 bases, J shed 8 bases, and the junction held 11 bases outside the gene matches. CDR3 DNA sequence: TGTGCCAGTACTAAACTAGCGGGAGGGCCTAGGGATGAGCAGTTCTTC. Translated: CASTKLAGGPRDEQFF.

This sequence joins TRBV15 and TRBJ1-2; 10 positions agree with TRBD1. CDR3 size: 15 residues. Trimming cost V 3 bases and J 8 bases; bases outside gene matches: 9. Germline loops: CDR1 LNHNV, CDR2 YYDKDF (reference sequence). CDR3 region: CATSSGQGVVGGYTF. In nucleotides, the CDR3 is TGTGCCACCAGCAGCGGACAGGGGGTAGTGGGAGGCTACACCTTC. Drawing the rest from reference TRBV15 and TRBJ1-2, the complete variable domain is DAMVIQNPRYQVTQFGKPVTLSCSQTLNHNVMYWYQQKSSQAPKLLFHYYDKDFNNEADTPDNFQSRRPNTSFCFLDIRSPGLGDTAMYLCATSSGQGVVGGYTFGSGTRLTVV.

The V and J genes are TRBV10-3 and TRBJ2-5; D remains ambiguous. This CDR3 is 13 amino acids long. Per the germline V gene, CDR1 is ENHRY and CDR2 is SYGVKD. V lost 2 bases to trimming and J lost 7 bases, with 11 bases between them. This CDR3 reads CAISEQSWGTQYF. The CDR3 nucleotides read TGTGCCATCAGTGAGCAAAGTTGGGGGACCCAGTACTTC.

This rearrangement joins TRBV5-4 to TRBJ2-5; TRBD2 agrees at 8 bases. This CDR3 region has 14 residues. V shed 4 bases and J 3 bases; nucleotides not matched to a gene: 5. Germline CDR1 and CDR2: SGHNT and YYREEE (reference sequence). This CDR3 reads CASSTGTRKETQYF. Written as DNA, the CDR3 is TGTGCCAGCAGCACCGGGACTAGGAAAGAGACCCAGTACTTC.

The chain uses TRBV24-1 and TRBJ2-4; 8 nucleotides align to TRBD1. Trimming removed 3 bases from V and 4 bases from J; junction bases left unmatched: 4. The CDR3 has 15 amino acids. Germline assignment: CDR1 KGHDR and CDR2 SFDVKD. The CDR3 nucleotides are TGTGCCACCAGTGATCCGAACAGGGGGAAAAACATTCAGTACTTC. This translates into CATSDPNRGKNIQYF.

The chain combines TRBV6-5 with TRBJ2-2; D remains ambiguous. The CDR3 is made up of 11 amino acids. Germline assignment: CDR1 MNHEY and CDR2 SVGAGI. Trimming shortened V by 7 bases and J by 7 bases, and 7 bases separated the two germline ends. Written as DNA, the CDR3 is TGTGCCAGCAACCTGGGCGGGGAGCTGTTTTTT. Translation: CASNLGGELFF.

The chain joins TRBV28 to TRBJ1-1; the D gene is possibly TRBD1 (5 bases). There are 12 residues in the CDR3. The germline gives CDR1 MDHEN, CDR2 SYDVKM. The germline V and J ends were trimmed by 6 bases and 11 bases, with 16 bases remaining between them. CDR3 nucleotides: TGTGCCAGCAGCCTGACTAAATACAGGGCTTTCTTT. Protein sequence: CASSLTKYRAFF.

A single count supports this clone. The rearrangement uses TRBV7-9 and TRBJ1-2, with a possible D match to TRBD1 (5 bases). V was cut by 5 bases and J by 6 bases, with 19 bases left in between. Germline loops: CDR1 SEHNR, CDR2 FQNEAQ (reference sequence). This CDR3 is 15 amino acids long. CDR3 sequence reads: CASSRGRGVSDGYTF. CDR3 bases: TGTGCCAGCAGCAGGGGTCGGGGCGTCAGTGATGGCTACACCTTC. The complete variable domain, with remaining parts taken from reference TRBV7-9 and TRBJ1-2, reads DTGVSQNPRHKITKRGQNVTFRCDPISEHNRLYWYRQTLGQGPEFLTYFQNEAQLEKSRLLSDRFSAERPKGSFSTLEIQRTEQGDSAMYLCASSRGRGVSDGYTFGSGTRLTVV.

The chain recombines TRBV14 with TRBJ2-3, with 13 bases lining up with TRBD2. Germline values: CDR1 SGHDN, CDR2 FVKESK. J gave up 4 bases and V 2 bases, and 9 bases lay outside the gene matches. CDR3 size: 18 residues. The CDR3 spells CASSQKPGLAGRADTQYF. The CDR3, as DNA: TGTGCCAGCAGCCAAAAACCGGGACTAGCGGGACGCGCAGATACGCAGTATTTT.